These 27 T cell receptor beta chains were sequenced from one sample in a study of identifying expanded T cells in peripheral blood. Clones were read by immunoSEQ multiplex PCR, and TCRdb kept only the in-frame ones, dropping some. The data hold about 86,000 clones, with nearly 90% observed a single time. The sample comprised blood. Every receptor here comes from a person between 18 and 75 years old in good health.

In its sample, this clone was seen a few times. J is TRBJ1-1 and V is TRBV18, with D maybe TRBD1 (5 bases). The CDR3 contains 13 residues. The germline V gene has CDR1 KGHSH and CDR2 LQKENI. V gave up 3 bases and J gave up 4 bases, with 9 bases separating them. CDR3 in amino acids: CASSPGVRTEAFF. As DNA, the CDR3 is TGTGCCAGCTCACCGGGGGTGCGCACTGAAGCTTTCTTT.

V usage is TRBV5-6 and J usage is TRBJ1-1; 11 bases are a match to TRBD1. V lost 4 bases, J lost 4 bases, and 9 bases stayed unmatched. The CDR3 loop spans 16 amino acids. CDR1 and CDR2 from the germline V gene are SGHDT and YYEEEE. The CDR3 DNA reads as TGTGCCAGCAGCCTCCGGACAGGGGGCACGGGCACTGAAGCTTTCTTT. It codes for CASSLRTGGTGTEAFF.

The chain employs TRBV5-5 and TRBJ2-6; D remains ambiguous. Looked up from germline, CDR1 is SGHKS and CDR2 is YYEKEE (reference sequence). The CDR3 length is 14 residues. V was trimmed by 4 bases and J by 0 bases, leaving 5 bases between them. In DNA form, the CDR3 reads TGTGCCAGCAGCCCCCGCTCTGGGGCCAACGTCCTGACTTTC. Translated: CASSPRSGANVLTF.

The DNA for the CDR3 is TGTGCCAGCAGCCGGGGAGGGACAGGGGGCCGTTTTGAAGCTTTCTTT. This codes for CASSRGGTGGRFEAFF. The rearrangement joins TRBV5-4 to TRBJ1-1, with 12 bases that match TRBD1. There are 16 residues in the CDR3. The junction had 11 bases not matched to a gene; V was cut back by 4 bases and J by 7 bases. Germline assignment: CDR1 SGHNT and CDR2 YYREEE (reference sequence). Combining the CDR3 with reference TRBV5-4 and TRBJ1-1 gives the whole variable domain ETGVTQSPTHLIKTRGQQVTLRCSSQSGHNTVSWYQQALGQGPQFIFQYYREEENGRGNFPPRFSGLQFPNYSSELNVNALELDDSALYLCASSRGGTGGRFEAFFGQGTRLTVV.

The chain has TRBV18 and TRBJ1-1; no clear D. Germline CDR1 KGHSH, CDR2 LQKENI. The CDR3 totals 15 residues. Trimming took off 0 bases at V and 1 base at J, with 9 bases between the two ends. The CDR3: CASSPPQSQNTEAFF. CDR3 coding DNA: TGTGCCAGCTCACCACCTCAGAGTCAGAACACTGAAGCTTTCTTT. The complete variable domain, with remaining parts taken from reference TRBV18 and TRBJ1-1, reads NAGVMQNPRHLVRRRGQEARLRCSPMKGHSHVYWYRQLPEEGLKFMVYLQKENIIDESGMPKERFSAEFPKEGPSILRIQQVVRGDSAAYFCASSPPQSQNTEAFFGQGTRLTVV.

Note on this clone: This sample also contains other DNA sequences that code for the same CDR3. The chain uses TRBV5-1 and TRBJ2-2, with D perhaps matching TRBD2 (6 bases). CDR1 and CDR2 from the germline V gene are SGHRS and YFSETQ. V was shortened by 0 bases and J by 5 bases, with 8 bases between the two germline ends. The CDR3 runs to 14 residues. This CDR3 is CASSLVGGTGELFF. DNA of the CDR3: TGCGCCAGCAGCTTGGTGGGGGGAACCGGGGAGCTGTTTTTT.

In its sample, this clone was seen once. This chain connects TRBV7-2 to TRBJ2-2; D unclear. In germline, CDR1 is SGHTA, CDR2 FQGNSA. Trimming took off 4 bases at V and 6 bases at J, with 9 bases between the two ends. This CDR3 region has 13 residues. Here the CDR3 reads CASSSPRSGELFF. The DNA of the CDR3 is TGTGCCAGCAGCTCCCCACGGTCCGGGGAGCTGTTTTTT.

The V gene is TRBV10-3, the J gene TRBJ2-1; no reliable D call. V lost 0 bases to trimming and J lost 8 bases, with 11 bases between them. The V gene's germline CDR1 is ENHRY and CDR2 SYGVKD. This CDR3 is 14 amino acids long. CDR3 region: CAISESSSRDEQFF. The CDR3 DNA follows: TGTGCCATCAGTGAGTCGTCCAGTAGGGATGAGCAGTTCTTC.

This clone showed up just a few times. V and J are TRBV9 and TRBJ1-1, with D perhaps TRBD1 (6 bases). Trimming cost V 3 bases and J 1 base, with 13 bases left between them. The germline V gene encodes CDR1 SGDLS and CDR2 YYNGEE. CDR3 length equals 15 residues. CDR3 protein: CASSAETGPNTEAFF. The CDR3 DNA is TGTGCCAGCAGCGCGGAGACAGGACCGAACACTGAAGCTTTCTTT.

This clone occurred once. The chain employs TRBV9 and TRBJ1-2; 7 nucleotides line up with TRBD1. Trimming took 4 bases from V and 6 from J; bases not matched to a gene: 12. The CDR3 runs 15 residues. CDR1 and CDR2 (germline): SGDLS, YYNGEE. The CDR3 loop is CASSPPWGRGDGYTF. CDR3 sequence (DNA): TGTGCCAGCAGCCCTCCCTGGGGCAGGGGGGATGGCTACACCTTC.

The chain combines TRBV19 with TRBJ2-2; D not certain. Deletions cut 3 bases from V and 5 bases from J, with 7 bases between. The CDR3 length is 13 residues. CDR1 is LNHDA, CDR2 SQIVND, per germline (reference sequence). Here the CDR3 reads CASSMPETGELFF. CDR3 nucleotide sequence: TGTGCCAGTAGTATGCCTGAAACCGGGGAGCTGTTTTTT. Looking up the rest from reference TRBV19 and TRBJ2-2 gives the full variable domain: DGGITQSPKYLFRKEGQNVTLSCEQNLNHDAMYWYRQDPGQGLRLIYYSQIVNDFQKGDIAEGYSVSREKKESFPLTVTSAQKNPTAFYLCASSMPETGELFFGEGSRLTVL.

CDR3 sequence (DNA): TGTGCCAGCAGCCAAGATTGGTCCAGGGCTAGTATTACCGGGGAGCTGTTTTTT. This codes for CASSQDWSRASITGELFF. The chain joins TRBV14 to TRBJ2-2; perhaps TRBD1 as D (5 bases). With 0 bases removed from V and 5 bases from J, the gap between germline ends came to 19 bases. The CDR3 covers 18 residues. CDR1 SGHDN and CDR2 FVKESK come from the germline V gene. The variable domain in full, completed from reference TRBV14 and TRBJ2-2, reads EAGVTQFPSHSVIEKGQTVTLRCDPISGHDNLYWYRRVMGKEIKFLLHFVKESKQDESGMPNNRFLAERTGGTYSTLKVQPAELEDSGVYFCASSQDWSRASITGELFFGEGSRLTVL.

This clone is large. The chain links TRBV2 to TRBJ2-7; a weak D match, TRBD2 (6 bases). Per germline, CDR1 SNHLY and CDR2 FYNNEI. This CDR3 has 14 amino acids. V was pared by 3 bases and J by 2 bases, with 11 bases between. Written as DNA, the CDR3 is TGTGCCAGCAGTGAGGCGGGAAGGACCTACGAGCAGTACTTC. Protein sequence: CASSEAGRTYEQYF.

This clone occurred once. This chain uses TRBV5-6 with TRBJ1-1; D ambiguous. The V and J ends lost 4 bases and 3 bases respectively, with 13 bases between them. Per the germline V gene, CDR1 is SGHDT and CDR2 is YYEEEE. This CDR3 spans 14 amino acids. CDR3 region: CASSALGRDTEAFF. The CDR3 nucleotides read TGTGCCAGCAGCGCCTTAGGTAGGGACACTGAAGCTTTCTTT.

The CDR3 loop reads CASSQGQAVLYGYTF. DNA for the CDR3: TGTGCCAGCAGCCAAGGACAGGCTGTACTTTATGGCTACACCTTC. This chain connects TRBV5-5 to TRBJ1-2; 7 nucleotides match TRBD1. Germline lookup yields CDR1 SGHKS and CDR2 YYEKEE (reference sequence). CDR3 length equals 15 residues. V was pared by 4 bases and J by 5 bases, with 11 bases of the junction left unmatched.

The V and J genes are TRBV6-4 and TRBJ1-2; 9 nucleotides line up with TRBD1. Unmatched junction bases numbered 11, after V lost 5 bases and J lost 4 bases. CDR3 length: 16 amino acids. Germline loops: CDR1 MRHNA, CDR2 SNTAGT. CDR3 in DNA: TGTGCCAGCAGTCGTGACTCACAGGGGGCAGGCTATGGCTACACCTTC. This codes for CASSRDSQGAGYGYTF.

The chain links TRBV5-1 to TRBJ2-5; 9 bases agree with TRBD2. The V gene's germline CDR1 is SGHRS and CDR2 YFSETQ. J was trimmed by 4 bases and V by 2 bases; bases with no gene match: 6. This CDR3 comprises 15 residues. The DNA for the CDR3 is TGCGCCAGCAGCTTTGCGGGAGGGGCCCGAGAGACCCAGTACTTC. It codes for CASSFAGGARETQYF. Full variable domain (outside the CDR3, taken from reference TRBV5-1 and TRBJ2-5): KAGVTQTPRYLIKTRGQQVTLSCSPISGHRSVSWYQQTPGQGLQFLFEYFSETQRNKGNFPGRFSGRQFSNSRSEMNVSTLELGDSALYLCASSFAGGARETQYFGPGTRLLVL.

Turning to this clone: This sample also contains other DNA sequences that code for the same CDR3. The chain has TRBV7-8 and TRBJ2-5, with 9 bases aligning to TRBD2. J gave up 5 bases and V 1 base, and 5 bases lay outside the gene matches. The CDR3 length is 15 residues. Per the germline V gene, CDR1 is SGHVS and CDR2 is FQNEAQ. CDR3 coding DNA: TGTGCCAGCAGCTTAGTTCGGACTAGCGTGGAGACCCAGTACTTC. Encoded protein: CASSLVRTSVETQYF.

The chain joins TRBV4-1 to TRBJ2-7; D possibly matches TRBD1 or TRBD2 (5 bases each). This CDR3 is 15 amino acids long. Germline V gene lookup returns CDR1 MGHRA and CDR2 YSYEKL. Trimming removed 1 base from V and 3 bases from J, with 13 bases in between. The CDR3 spells CASSQARDDLYEQYF. The CDR3 DNA reads TGCGCCAGCAGCCAAGCCCGGGACGACCTCTACGAGCAGTACTTC.

The chain is built from TRBV30 and TRBJ2-1; D gene ambiguous. V lost 1 base and J 0 bases, leaving 10 bases between the germline ends. CDR3 length equals 15 residues. Germline V gives CDR1 GTSNPN, CDR2 SVGIG (reference sequence). This chain's CDR3 is CAWSEAFHSYNEQFF. The CDR3 nucleotides are TGTGCCTGGAGTGAAGCCTTCCACTCCTACAATGAGCAGTTCTTC.

This clone appeared once. V gene TRBV11-3 combines with J gene TRBJ2-2; 9 bases map to TRBD1. The junction had 12 bases not matched to a gene; V was cut back by 3 bases and J by 7 bases. The germline V gene encodes CDR1 SGHNT and CDR2 YENEEA. The CDR3 length is 17 residues. CDR3 nucleotide sequence: TGTGCCAGCAGCTTTACCGGGACAGGGTTGGGCGGCGGGGAGCTGTTTTTT. It encodes CASSFTGTGLGGGELFF.

This clone showed up just once. The chain joins TRBV2 to TRBJ1-2; 8 nucleotides align to TRBD1. The germline V gene has CDR1 SNHLY and CDR2 FYNNEI. CDR3 length: 14 residues. J lost 8 bases, V lost 6 bases, and 11 bases had no gene match. For the CDR3, the DNA is TGTGCCAGCAGCCTGGGCCAGGGGGCGAAGGGCTACACCTTC. The encoded protein is CASSLGQGAKGYTF.

This chain links TRBV4-1 with TRBJ1-1; D gene unclear. Trimming took 1 base from V and 1 from J, leaving 7 bases between them. The CDR3 is 14 amino acids. Germline lookup yields CDR1 MGHRA and CDR2 YSYEKL. DNA of the CDR3: TGCGCCAGCAGCCAAGTATCGGGGAACACTGAAGCTTTCTTT. It codes for CASSQVSGNTEAFF.

V usage is TRBV30 and J usage is TRBJ2-7; TRBD2 matches at 9 bases. Per germline, CDR1 GTSNPN and CDR2 SVGIG (reference sequence). V trimming: 2 bases; J trimming: 6 bases; junction bases outside the gene matches: 5. The CDR3 loop spans 13 amino acids. The CDR3 sequence is CAWSPSGVVEQYF. CDR3 sequence (DNA): TGTGCCTGGAGTCCTAGCGGGGTCGTCGAGCAGTACTTC.

The chain employs TRBV2 and TRBJ1-1; D ambiguous. Germline V lookup: CDR1 SNHLY, CDR2 FYNNEI. There are 11 residues in the CDR3. The V and J ends lost 7 bases and 5 bases respectively, with 8 bases between them. The CDR3 nucleotides read TGTGCCAGCATTTCCGGGACTGAAGCTTTCTTT. Amino acids: CASISGTEAFF.

The chain recombines TRBV27 with TRBJ1-5, with 9 bases matching TRBD1. Germline values: CDR1 MNHEY, CDR2 SMNVEV (reference sequence). V gave up 3 bases and J gave up 6 bases; unmatched junction bases: 3. The CDR3 covers 14 residues. The DNA of the CDR3 is TGTGCCAGCAGTTTGGACAGGGGAAGTCAGCCCCAGCATTTT. This encodes CASSLDRGSQPQHF.

This chain connects TRBV5-1 to TRBJ2-3, with a tentative D call TRBD2 (5 bases). The CDR3 is made up of 16 amino acids. Trimming pared 4 bases from V and 4 bases from J, leaving 19 bases between. Germline CDR1 SGHRS, CDR2 YFSETQ. CDR3 sequence reads: CASSRGSVGVPDTQYF. The CDR3, as DNA: TGCGCCAGCAGCCGCGGGTCTGTTGGTGTCCCAGATACGCAGTATTTT.